These 24 T cell receptor beta chains were all obtained from the same sample, sequenced in a study of blood T cell repertoires in COVID-19. Repertoires were generated with immunoSEQ multiplex PCR, while TCRdb's copy carries only in-frame clones and drops some. The sample shows some 80,000 clones, roughly 84% of them seen only once. Sequencing used peripheral blood. The receptor source for this set is a man between 50 and 59 years old with acute or convalescent COVID-19.

The rearrangement joins TRBV5-1 to TRBJ1-1; 7 nucleotides match TRBD1. This CDR3 is 14 amino acids long. V shed 0 bases, J shed 3 bases, and the junction held 2 bases outside the gene matches. Germline-derived CDR1 and CDR2 are SGHRS and YFSETQ. The CDR3 bases are TGCGCCAGCAGCTTGGCCAGGGGGGACACTGAAGCTTTCTTT. It encodes CASSLARGDTEAFF.

The V call is TRBV30, the J call TRBJ1-1; no firm D call. The CDR3 extends over 13 amino acids. Trimming cost V 4 bases and J 5 bases, with 14 bases left between them. CDR1 and CDR2 (germline): GTSNPN, SVGIG (reference sequence). The CDR3 DNA sequence: TGTGCCTGGAAAGGGAAAGGGAGGACTGAAGCTTTCTTT. Protein: CAWKGKGRTEAFF.

The chain couples TRBV6-5 to TRBJ1-1, with a tentative D call TRBD1 (6 bases). Trimming removed 5 bases from V and 8 bases from J, with 9 bases in between. Per the germline V gene, CDR1 is MNHEY and CDR2 is SVGAGI. The CDR3 length is 11 residues. CDR3 amino acids: CASSPDREAFF. The CDR3 DNA follows: TGTGCCAGCAGTCCCGACAGGGAAGCTTTCTTT.

V is TRBV19 and J is TRBJ2-7; D possibly corresponds to TRBD1 (7 bases). Trimming stripped 4 bases from V and 5 bases from J, with 12 bases between. This CDR3 has 13 residues. Germline-derived CDR1 and CDR2 are LNHDA and SQIVND (reference sequence). The CDR3 sequence: CASSTGGQNEQYF. CDR3 DNA sequence: TGTGCCAGTAGTACCGGGGGACAGAACGAGCAGTACTTC.

The chain recombines TRBV18 with TRBJ2-5; TRBD2 aligns across 10 bases. CDR1 is KGHSH and CDR2 is LQKENI in the germline V gene. This CDR3 comprises 17 residues. The J segment lost 5 bases and the V segment lost 3 bases, leaving 12 bases of the junction unmatched. The CDR3 is CASSPSTSGSTRETQYF. In DNA form, the CDR3 reads TGTGCCAGCTCACCTTCGACTAGCGGGTCGACTAGGGAGACCCAGTACTTC.

This clone was detected once. The genes are TRBV5-8 and TRBJ1-1; the D is unclear. Per germline, CDR1 SGHTS and CDR2 YDEGEE. CDR3 length equals 15 residues. V was shortened by 2 bases and J by 5 bases, with 16 bases between the two germline ends. The CDR3 loop is CASSFEHYGRTEAFF. For the CDR3, the DNA is TGTGCCAGCAGCTTCGAGCACTACGGGAGGACTGAAGCTTTCTTT.

The genes are TRBV27 and TRBJ2-3; D unclear. The CDR3 totals 13 residues. Germline values: CDR1 MNHEY, CDR2 SMNVEV (reference sequence). V gave up 2 bases and J gave up 5 bases, with 8 bases separating them. The DNA of the CDR3 is TGTGCCAGCAGTTTAAAGTACAGAGATACGCAGTATTTT. Its protein is CASSLKYRDTQYF.

This chain uses TRBV30 with TRBJ2-1; 7 bases map to TRBD1. The junction had 5 bases not matched to a gene; V was cut back by 4 bases and J by 5 bases. The length of the CDR3 is 13 residues. CDR1 GTSNPN and CDR2 SVGIG come from the germline V gene (reference sequence). CDR3 region: CAWNAGTDNEQFF. CDR3 in DNA: TGTGCCTGGAACGCAGGGACAGACAATGAGCAGTTCTTC.

This chain joins TRBV5-6 and TRBJ1-2; tentatively, D is TRBD1 (5 bases). The CDR3 is made up of 13 amino acids. Trimming pared 3 bases from V and 10 bases from J, leaving 16 bases between. Germline V gene lookup returns CDR1 SGHDT and CDR2 YYEEEE. The CDR3 loop reads CASSSRETGAYTF. CDR3 in DNA: TGTGCCAGCAGCTCCCGTGAAACAGGCGCCTACACCTTC.

The gene calls are TRBV3-1 (or the pseudogene TRBV3-2) and TRBJ2-7; 8 bases are shared with TRBD2. J gave up 3 bases and V 1 base, and 5 bases lay outside the gene matches. Germline-derived CDR1 and CDR2 are LGHDT and YNNKEL (reference sequence). CDR3 length: 15 amino acids. The CDR3 loop is CASSQVSSGSYEQYF. The CDR3 region has the DNA TGTGCCAGCAGCCAAGTTTCCAGCGGGAGCTACGAGCAGTACTTC.

The table lists this clone with a few counts. This chain uses TRBV11-2 with TRBJ2-3; D unresolved. Germline loops: CDR1 SGHAT, CDR2 FQNNGV. Deletions cut 1 base from V and 7 bases from J, with 9 bases between. The CDR3 contains 13 residues. The CDR3 is CASSLGLRNTQYF. The CDR3 DNA reads as TGTGCCAGCAGCTTAGGGCTGCGGAATACGCAGTATTTT.

The gene calls are TRBV6-2 or TRBV6-3 and TRBJ2-1, with no clear D. With 2 bases removed from V and 2 bases from J, the gap between germline ends came to 7 bases. Germline values: CDR1 MNHEY, CDR2 SVGEGT. The CDR3 totals 14 residues. Here the CDR3 reads CASSYQATYNEQFF. The CDR3 nucleotides are TGTGCCAGCAGTTACCAGGCGACCTACAATGAGCAGTTCTTC.

The chain employs TRBV18 and TRBJ2-5, with 9 bases lining up with TRBD1. V was clipped by 5 bases and J by 1 base; unmatched bases: 5. Germline V gene lookup returns CDR1 KGHSH and CDR2 LQKENI. CDR3 length: 15 amino acids. As DNA, the CDR3 is TGTGCCAGCTCAAGGGACAGGGCCGGCCAAGAGACCCAGTACTTC. It codes for CASSRDRAGQETQYF. Using reference TRBV18 and TRBJ2-5 for the parts outside the CDR3, the full variable domain is NAGVMQNPRHLVRRRGQEARLRCSPMKGHSHVYWYRQLPEEGLKFMVYLQKENIIDESGMPKERFSAEFPKEGPSILRIQQVVRGDSAAYFCASSRDRAGQETQYFGPGTRLLVL.

The chain joins TRBV28 to TRBJ1-5; 9 bases match TRBD1. Germline V CDR1 and CDR2: MDHEN, SYDVKM. V lost 10 bases, J lost 7 bases, and 14 bases stayed unmatched. The CDR3 has 15 residues. CDR3 sequence reads: CATTDRTGEYQPQHF. In DNA form, the CDR3 reads TGTGCCACGACTGACCGGACAGGGGAGTACCAGCCCCAGCATTTT.

This chain joins TRBV7-8 and TRBJ2-2, with 14 nucleotides matching TRBD2. V was pared by 1 base and J by 4 bases, with 2 bases of the junction left unmatched. In germline, CDR1 is SGHVS, CDR2 FQNEAQ. The CDR3 is 17 amino acids. The CDR3 DNA reads TGTGCCAGCAGCTTAGGGACTAGCGGGGGGCCCACCGGGGAGCTGTTTTTT. It codes for CASSLGTSGGPTGELFF.

The rearrangement links TRBV11-2 to TRBJ1-3, with TRBD1 as a possible D gene (6 bases). V lost 5 bases to trimming and J lost 2 bases, with 13 bases between them. The CDR3 sequence is 15 residues long. Germline CDR1 and CDR2: SGHAT and FQNNGV. As DNA, the CDR3 is TGTGCCAGCAGCATAACCAGACAGGCTGGAAACACCATATATTTT. This encodes CASSITRQAGNTIYF.

The V call is TRBV30, the J call TRBJ1-5; a possible D gene is TRBD1 (5 bases). The CDR3 contains 13 residues. V lost 3 bases and J 7 bases, leaving 13 bases between the germline ends. Germline-derived CDR1 and CDR2 are GTSNPN and SVGIG (reference sequence). The DNA of the CDR3 is TGTGCCTGGAGCGGGGGGGGAAACCAGCCCCAGCATTTT. Its protein product is CAWSGGGNQPQHF.

The J gene is TRBJ2-7, the V gene TRBV7-8; TRBD1 might be the D (5 bases). V lost 2 bases, J lost 6 bases, and 11 bases lay in between. Per germline, CDR1 SGHVS and CDR2 FQNEAQ. The CDR3 extends over 13 amino acids. In DNA form, the CDR3 reads TGTGCCAGCAGCTTAACCAGGGTCTCCGAGCAGTACTTC. Translation: CASSLTRVSEQYF.

The chain carries TRBV24-1 and TRBJ2-1; 8 bases are a match to TRBD2. Germline values: CDR1 KGHDR, CDR2 SFDVKD. With 1 base clipped from V and 7 bases from J, the junction kept 2 bases outside the gene matches. The CDR3 is made up of 14 amino acids. CDR3 coding DNA: TGTGCCACCAGTGATTTTCGGGAGGGGAATGAGCAGTTCTTC. Translation gives CATSDFREGNEQFF.

CDR3 bases: TGTGCCAGCAGCTTTGCCGGGGGTGATCTATACGAGCAGTACTTC. Amino acid sequence: CASSFAGGDLYEQYF. The chain links TRBV7-3 to TRBJ2-7; TRBD2 might be the D (6 bases). Trimming pared 3 bases from V and 4 bases from J, leaving 16 bases between. The germline V gene encodes CDR1 SGHTA and CDR2 FQGTGA. The CDR3 has 15 amino acids.

The chain has TRBV10-1 and TRBJ2-2; 13 bases map to TRBD2. The CDR3 is made up of 17 amino acids. J lost 3 bases, V lost 2 bases, and 3 bases had no gene match. Germline CDR1 and CDR2: WNHNN and SYGVQD (reference sequence). The CDR3: CASSETTSGRYTGELFF. CDR3 sequence (DNA): TGCGCCAGCAGTGAGACGACTAGCGGGAGGTACACCGGGGAGCTGTTTTTT.

This chain connects TRBV7-6 to TRBJ1-1; 8 bases agree with TRBD1. V gave up 5 bases and J gave up 1 base; unmatched junction bases: 12. CDR3 size: 17 residues. CDR1 is SGHVS and CDR2 is FNYEAQ in the germline V gene. CDR3 nucleotide sequence: TGTGCCAGCAGCCCCAGGGGGCGAGGCGCCCCGAACACTGAAGCTTTCTTT. Translating it yields CASSPRGRGAPNTEAFF.

This sequence joins TRBV19 and TRBJ1-5, with a possible D match to TRBD1 (6 bases). V was clipped by 6 bases and J by 3 bases, with 12 bases between them. Germline CDR1 is LNHDA and CDR2 is SQIVND (reference sequence). The CDR3 spans 14 residues. The CDR3 region is CASRTGLVNQPQHF. The CDR3 nucleotides are TGTGCCAGTAGGACAGGCCTCGTCAATCAGCCCCAGCATTTT.

The chain recombines TRBV20-1 with TRBJ2-5; possibly TRBD1 for D (6 bases). The germline CDR1 and CDR2 sequences are DFQATT and SNEGSKA (reference sequence). The CDR3 loop spans 14 amino acids. V dropped 3 bases and J dropped 4 bases, with 15 bases sitting between them. CDR3 coding DNA: TGCAGTGCTAGTGGGACACCCCCAATAGAGACCCAGTACTTC. This codes for CSASGTPPIETQYF.